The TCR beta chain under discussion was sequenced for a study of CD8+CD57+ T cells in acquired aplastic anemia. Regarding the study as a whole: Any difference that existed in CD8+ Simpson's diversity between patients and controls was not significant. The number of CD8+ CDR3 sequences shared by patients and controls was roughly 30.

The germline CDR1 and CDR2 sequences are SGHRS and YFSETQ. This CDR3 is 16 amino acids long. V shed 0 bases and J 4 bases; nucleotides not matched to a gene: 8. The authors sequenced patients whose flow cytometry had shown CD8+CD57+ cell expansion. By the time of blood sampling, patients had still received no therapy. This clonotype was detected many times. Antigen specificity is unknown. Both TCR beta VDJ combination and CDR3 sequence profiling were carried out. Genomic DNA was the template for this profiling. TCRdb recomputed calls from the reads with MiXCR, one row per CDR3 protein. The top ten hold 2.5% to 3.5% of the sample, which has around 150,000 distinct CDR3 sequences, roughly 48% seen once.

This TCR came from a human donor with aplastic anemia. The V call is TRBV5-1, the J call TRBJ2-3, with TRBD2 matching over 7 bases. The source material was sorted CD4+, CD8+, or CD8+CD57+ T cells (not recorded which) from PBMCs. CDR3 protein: CASSLGGSGVADTQYF. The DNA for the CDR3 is TGCGCCAGCAGCTTGGGCGGGAGCGGGGTCGCAGATACGCAGTATTTT.